The 32 T cell receptor beta chains below were found in one sample sequenced in a study of shared clonotypes between healthy human individuals. The repertoire was sequenced with immunoSEQ multiplex PCR; TCRdb's copy has only in-frame clones and lacks some. The table lists 450,000 to 500,000 clones, approximately 82% of them singletons. Sample: PBMCs. The receptors stem from a woman in her 40s in good health. Some clones in this sample may be carry-over from other donors' samples.

Turning to this clone: The sample holds other DNA sequences that translate to the same CDR3. This chain joins TRBV9 and TRBJ2-2; no reliable D call. V was trimmed by 0 bases and J by 3 bases, leaving 6 bases between them. Germline V lookup: CDR1 SGDLS, CDR2 YYNGEE. This CDR3 region has 14 residues. CDR3: CASSVVGHTGELFF. The CDR3 DNA is TGTGCCAGCAGCGTAGTGGGCCACACCGGGGAGCTGTTTTTT.

As concerns this clone: A single base separates this from a much larger clone, so it may be a read error. The sample contains more than one DNA sequence encoding this CDR3. J is TRBJ2-7 and V is TRBV28; TRBD1 matches 7 bases. With V trimmed by 5 bases and J by 2 bases, 6 bases remained unmatched. CDR3 length equals 14 residues. Germline V gene lookup returns CDR1 MDHEN and CDR2 SYDVKM. The CDR3 DNA reads TGTGCCAGCAGTCTAGGGGGCCTGACCTACGAGCAGTACTTC. Translated: CASSLGGLTYEQYF.

The V and J genes are TRBV30 and TRBJ2-7; D remains unclear. Germline-derived CDR1 and CDR2 are GTSNPN and SVGIG (reference sequence). This CDR3 is 11 amino acids long. The ends were cut back, 0 bases at V and 6 bases at J, with 6 bases in the middle. CDR3 in amino acids: CAWSVGSEQYF. CDR3 bases: TGTGCCTGGAGTGTGGGCAGCGAGCAGTACTTC.

The J gene is TRBJ2-7, the V gene TRBV19; TRBD2 is a possible D gene (5 bases). V dropped 3 bases and J dropped 3 bases, with 18 bases sitting between them. CDR1 and CDR2 (germline): LNHDA, SQIVND (reference sequence). This CDR3 has 16 amino acids. The CDR3 nucleotides are TGTGCCAGTAGTATTAGGTTCGACTACCGGAACTACGAGCAGTACTTC. Protein product: CASSIRFDYRNYEQYF.

The chain employs TRBV4-2 and TRBJ1-2; D possibly corresponds to TRBD1 (5 bases). Germline V lookup: CDR1 LGHNA, CDR2 YNFKEQ. V dropped 2 bases and J dropped 4 bases, with 11 bases sitting between them. This CDR3 comprises 14 residues. The CDR3, as DNA: TGTGCCAGCAGCCAACTCGGGACGGTCTATGGCTACACCTTC. Its translation: CASSQLGTVYGYTF.

V gene TRBV5-3 combines with J gene TRBJ2-1, with TRBD1 matching over 7 bases. TRBV5-3 is assigned to the ORF class and has an uncertain function. The CDR3 consists of 14 residues. With V trimmed by 4 bases and J by 4 bases, 5 bases remained unmatched. The CDR3 here is CARSKGQNYNEQFF. The CDR3 DNA is TGTGCCAGAAGCAAGGGACAGAATTACAATGAGCAGTTCTTC.

The chain is built from TRBV29-1 and TRBJ2-5; 8 bases agree with TRBD1. The CDR3 length is 13 residues. J lost 5 bases, V lost 3 bases, and 5 bases had no gene match. Germline lookup yields CDR1 SQVTM and CDR2 ANQGSEA. The CDR3 DNA follows: TGCAGCGTTGACCCAGGGGGCCAGGAGACCCAGTACTTC. This gives the protein CSVDPGGQETQYF.

The V and J genes are TRBV4-2 and TRBJ2-2, with D possibly TRBD2 on 6 matching bases. This CDR3 is 17 amino acids long. Germline V lookup: CDR1 LGHNA, CDR2 YNFKEQ. V dropped 1 base and J dropped 0 bases, with 12 bases sitting between them. The CDR3 region has the DNA TGTGCCAGCAGCCAAGTCGGGGGAGCTACGAACACCGGGGAGCTGTTTTTT. It is translated as CASSQVGGATNTGELFF.

This chain links TRBV5-1 with TRBJ1-1; unclear D gene. Deletions cut 4 bases from V and 6 bases from J, with 13 bases between. Germline assignment: CDR1 SGHRS and CDR2 YFSETQ. CDR3 length equals 13 residues. The CDR3 spells CASSPQGLAEAFF. The CDR3 region has the DNA TGCGCCAGCAGCCCCCAAGGGCTGGCTGAAGCTTTCTTT.

This clone was counted between two and nine times. The chain is built from TRBV2 and TRBJ1-1; D may be TRBD1 (6 bases). The CDR3 contains 11 residues. V lost 6 bases and J lost 8, with 10 bases in between. CDR1 SNHLY and CDR2 FYNNEI come from the germline V gene. The CDR3 sequence: CASSVQGEAFF. CDR3 in DNA: TGTGCCAGCAGCGTTCAGGGGGAAGCTTTCTTT.

The rearrangement joins TRBV5-1 to TRBJ2-3, with D perhaps TRBD1 (6 bases). Germline loops: CDR1 SGHRS, CDR2 YFSETQ. CDR3 length: 15 amino acids. V dropped 4 bases and J dropped 2 bases, with 14 bases sitting between them. CDR3 DNA: TGCGCCAGCAGCCACACAGGGCATACCACAGATACGCAGTATTTT. Encoded protein: CASSHTGHTTDTQYF. Looking up the rest from reference TRBV5-1 and TRBJ2-3 gives the full variable domain: KAGVTQTPRYLIKTRGQQVTLSCSPISGHRSVSWYQQTPGQGLQFLFEYFSETQRNKGNFPGRFSGRQFSNSRSEMNVSTLELGDSALYLCASSHTGHTTDTQYFGPGTRLTVL.

CDR3 coding DNA: TGCGCCAGCAGCATCGGGCTTTCCGGCGAGCCCCAGCATTTT. Its translation: CASSIGLSGEPQHF. This chain links TRBV5-1 with TRBJ1-5; D call uncertain. CDR1 is SGHRS, CDR2 YFSETQ, per germline. Between the trimmed V and J ends, which lost 4 bases and 8 bases, there was a span of 16 bases. The CDR3 spans 14 residues.

This clone was observed a few times. The chain combines TRBV7-6 with TRBJ1-2; D may be TRBD1 (5 bases). The length of the CDR3 is 15 residues. V was shortened by 1 base and J by 4 bases, with 13 bases between the two germline ends. CDR1 and CDR2 from the germline V gene are SGHVS and FNYEAQ. In DNA, the CDR3 is TGTGCCAGCAGCTTAGGGGGGACGGGGTCCTATGGCTACACCTTC. Its translation: CASSLGGTGSYGYTF.

The chain carries TRBV27 and TRBJ2-6; tentatively, D is TRBD1 or TRBD2 (5 bases each). Germline CDR1 MNHEY, CDR2 SMNVEV (reference sequence). The CDR3 has 15 residues. V gave up 2 bases and J gave up 4 bases, with 9 bases separating them. The CDR3 DNA reads as TGTGCCAGCAGTTTAAGAGGGACCGGGGCCAACGTCCTGACTTTC. Encoded protein: CASSLRGTGANVLTF.

The chain carries TRBV15 and TRBJ2-2, with 7 bases lining up with TRBD1. Germline loops: CDR1 LNHNV, CDR2 YYDKDF (reference sequence). This CDR3 contains 16 residues. The V gene end was trimmed by 2 bases and the J gene end by 6 bases; junction bases not matched to a gene: 9. The CDR3 DNA follows: TGTGCCACCAGCAGAAACCGGGACAGACCTCCCGGGGAGCTGTTTTTT. This encodes CATSRNRDRPPGELFF.

The V and J genes are TRBV28 and TRBJ1-2; 7 bases line up with TRBD1. Unmatched junction bases numbered 9, after V lost 4 bases and J lost 4 bases. The CDR3 contains 15 residues. The germline gives CDR1 MDHEN, CDR2 SYDVKM. The CDR3 nucleotides are TGTGCCAGCAGTTCTCCTAGAGGGGGCGTCTATGGCTACACCTTC. Translated, it gives CASSSPRGGVYGYTF.

This chain links TRBV6-1 with TRBJ2-1; unclear D gene. Germline V gene lookup returns CDR1 MNHNS and CDR2 SASEGT. The V gene lost 5 bases and the J gene lost 1 base, with 12 bases spanning the gap. The length of the CDR3 is 15 residues. CDR3 coding DNA: TGTGCCAGCAGTAGTGGATTCAAATCCTACAATGAGCAGTTCTTC. This encodes CASSSGFKSYNEQFF.

The rearrangement joins TRBV7-2 to TRBJ2-2; 11 bases line up with TRBD2. Germline CDR1 reads SGHTA; CDR2 reads FQGNSA. Trimming cost V 5 bases and J 4 bases; bases outside gene matches: 6. The CDR3 extends over 16 amino acids. CDR3 amino acids: CASSKLAGDSTGELFF. For the CDR3, the DNA is TGTGCCAGCAGCAAACTAGCGGGAGACTCCACCGGGGAGCTGTTTTTT.

The chain uses TRBV7-9 and TRBJ2-5; D is possibly TRBD2 (5 bases). Germline CDR1 reads SEHNR; CDR2 reads FQNEAQ (reference sequence). Trimming took 5 bases from V and 11 from J, leaving 18 bases between them. The CDR3 sequence is 13 residues long. In nucleotides, the CDR3 is TGTGCCAGCAGCGGCGGCCTACTAGGCTTTCAGTACTTC. Translated: CASSGGLLGFQYF.

The chain joins TRBV13 to TRBJ1-2; weak D call: TRBD1 (5 bases). The CDR3 is 16 residues long. Germline values: CDR1 PRHDT, CDR2 FYEKMQ (reference sequence). V shed 5 bases and J shed 4 bases, with 20 bases lying between them. CDR3 sequence reads: CASSRTGTARSYGYTF. As DNA, the CDR3 is TGTGCCAGCAGCAGAACCGGGACGGCGAGGAGCTATGGCTACACCTTC.

Judged by abundance, this clone is medium-sized. Other DNA sequences in the sample encode the same CDR3. CDR3 nucleotide sequence: TGTGCCTGGAGTGGGGGGATCCCTTACAATGAGCAGTTCTTC. It codes for CAWSGGIPYNEQFF. The chain carries TRBV30 and TRBJ2-1, with D perhaps TRBD1 or TRBD2 (5 bases each). The CDR3 has 14 residues. From germline, CDR1 is GTSNPN and CDR2 SVGIG (reference sequence). V was shortened by 1 base and J by 4 bases, with 11 bases between the two germline ends.

The genes are TRBV19 and TRBJ2-7, with D tentatively TRBD1 or TRBD2 (6 bases each). The CDR3 totals 15 residues. V was shortened by 5 bases and J by 2 bases, with 16 bases between the two germline ends. Germline V gives CDR1 LNHDA, CDR2 SQIVND (reference sequence). The CDR3: CASSPRAGGPYEQYF. In nucleotides, the CDR3 is TGTGCCAGTAGTCCCAGGGCCGGGGGCCCCTACGAGCAGTACTTC.

This clone is a singleton in its sample. J is TRBJ2-1 and V is TRBV6-5; D is uncertain. Trimming took 10 bases from V and 12 from J, leaving 22 bases between them. The CDR3 loop spans 13 amino acids. CDR1 and CDR2 (germline): MNHEY, SVGAGI. The CDR3 reads CAILSYGGHGQFF. CDR3 nucleotide sequence: TGTGCCATACTTTCCTACGGCGGCCATGGGCAGTTCTTC.

This clone was seen many times. Other DNA sequences in this sample translate to the same CDR3. The J gene is TRBJ1-1, the V gene TRBV28; D uncertain. V dropped 2 bases and J dropped 6 bases, with 7 bases sitting between them. CDR1 and CDR2 (germline): MDHEN, SYDVKM. The length of the CDR3 is 12 residues. CDR3 sequence (DNA): TGTGCCAGCAGTTTAACTGGGGCTGAAGCTTTCTTT. This gives the protein CASSLTGAEAFF.

V is TRBV5-1 and J is TRBJ1-1; no clear D gene. From germline, CDR1 is SGHRS and CDR2 YFSETQ. V was pared by 0 bases and J by 0 bases, with 9 bases between. CDR3 size: 15 residues. Here the CDR3 DNA reads TGCGCCAGCAGCTTGGCCTCGGCGGTGAACACTGAAGCTTTCTTT. Protein sequence: CASSLASAVNTEAFF.

The CDR3 region has the DNA TGTGCCAGCAGCTCGGCCCGGCGAGACGGTAGCAATCAGCCCCAGCATTTT. It is translated as CASSSARRDGSNQPQHF. This chain uses TRBV5-4 with TRBJ1-5; D gene ambiguous. CDR3 length equals 17 residues. CDR1 is SGHNT and CDR2 is YYREEE in the germline V gene (reference sequence). The V end was cut by 3 bases, the J end by 0 bases, with 16 bases between.

The V call is TRBV30, the J call TRBJ1-5; D is unclear. This CDR3 spans 13 amino acids. V was cut by 3 bases and J by 7 bases, with 13 bases left in between. Germline CDR1 GTSNPN, CDR2 SVGIG (reference sequence). CDR3 loop: CAWSMSSGQPQHF. Here the CDR3 DNA reads TGTGCCTGGAGCATGTCCTCGGGGCAGCCCCAGCATTTT.

The chain is built from TRBV29-1 and TRBJ2-1; 7 bases fit TRBD2. CDR1 and CDR2 from the germline V gene are SQVTM and ANQGSEA. Trimming took 7 bases from V and 9 from J; bases not matched to a gene: 6. The CDR3 is 11 residues long. The CDR3 region has the DNA TGCAGCGGTAGCGGGCTAATTGAGCAGTTCTTC. Protein product: CSGSGLIEQFF.

The CDR3 sequence is CASSLEGSGAFF. CDR3 nucleotides: TGTGCCAGCAGCTTAGAGGGGTCGGGAGCTTTCTTT. V and J are TRBV7-9 and TRBJ1-1, with D possibly TRBD1 on 5 matching bases. Trimming pared 1 base from V and 10 bases from J, leaving 10 bases between. CDR1 is SEHNR and CDR2 is FQNEAQ in the germline V gene (reference sequence). The CDR3 contains 12 residues.

The chain combines TRBV6-6 with TRBJ2-1, with 7 bases matching TRBD2. CDR1 is MNHNY, CDR2 SVGAGI, per germline (reference sequence). V dropped 2 bases and J dropped 0; count of bases not matched to a gene: 4. The CDR3 covers 16 residues. CDR3 region: CASSYGRESSYNEQFF. The CDR3, as DNA: TGTGCCAGCAGTTACGGGAGGGAGAGCTCCTACAATGAGCAGTTCTTC.

The chain recombines TRBV11-1 with TRBJ2-1, with 14 positions matching TRBD2. Germline values: CDR1 SGHAT, CDR2 FQDESV (reference sequence). The V and J ends lost 5 bases and 2 bases, in that order; junction bases with no gene match: 8. This CDR3 comprises 18 residues. The CDR3 sequence is CASSRSGTSGSPYNEQFF. The CDR3 DNA follows: TGTGCCAGCAGCCGATCCGGGACTAGCGGGAGCCCCTACAATGAGCAGTTCTTC.

The chain links TRBV19 to TRBJ2-3; D tentatively reads TRBD1 or TRBD2 (5 bases each). V lost 11 bases and J lost 2, with 14 bases in between. CDR3 length equals 13 residues. In germline, CDR1 is LNHDA, CDR2 SQIVND (reference sequence). CDR3 nucleotides: TGTGCCTCAGGGACGACTTACACAGATACGCAGTATTTT. Its translation is CASGTTYTDTQYF. Full variable domain (rest looked up from reference TRBV19 and TRBJ2-3): DGGITQSPKYLFRKEGQNVTLSCEQNLNHDAMYWYRQDPGQGLRLIYYSQIVNDFQKGDIAEGYSVSREKKESFPLTVTSAQKNPTAFYLCASGTTYTDTQYFGPGTRLTVL.